A single sample is the source of the 7 T cell receptor beta chains below, sequenced in a study of cytomegalovirus exposure and HLA in healthy donors. Use of 60 Vbeta and 13 Jbeta primers characterized the PCR. The protocol was immunoSEQ multiplex PCR, while the TCRdb copy is restricted to in-frame clones and leaves out a portion. The sample includes some 150,000 clones, 65% to 75% of them seen just once. Specimen: PBMCs. These receptors were taken from a man aged 25-40 years in good health and CMV-seronegative.

The chain joins TRBV5-1 to TRBJ1-4, with D maybe TRBD1 (5 bases). The ends were cut back, 0 bases at V and 13 bases at J, with 13 bases in the middle. The CDR3 is 13 residues long. CDR1 SGHRS and CDR2 YFSETQ come from the germline V gene. The CDR3 coding sequence is TGCGCCAGCAGCTTGGAGGGAGGGACCAGACTGTTTTTT. Translation: CASSLEGGTRLFF.

The chain recombines TRBV4-1 with TRBJ1-5, with TRBD1 as a possible D gene (5 bases). Germline V lookup: CDR1 MGHRA, CDR2 YSYEKL. The length of the CDR3 is 14 residues. Trimming removed 1 base at V and 5 bases at J, with 9 bases between. For the CDR3, the DNA is TGCGCCAGCAGCCAAGTGGACAACCATCAGCCCCAGCATTTT. This translates into CASSQVDNHQPQHF.

J is TRBJ1-2 and V is TRBV10-3, with 11 positions matching TRBD1. V shed 9 bases and J 8 bases; nucleotides not matched to a gene: 2. From germline, CDR1 is ENHRY and CDR2 SYGVKD. CDR3 size: 11 residues. The CDR3 nucleotides read TGTGCCATAGGACAGGGGGCAGGCTACACCTTC. This encodes CAIGQGAGYTF.

The J gene is TRBJ1-5, the V gene TRBV4-3; D is undetermined. Germline V gives CDR1 LGHNA, CDR2 YSLEER. CDR3 size: 15 residues. V was shortened by 1 base and J by 5 bases, with 12 bases between the two germline ends. CDR3 amino acids: CASSQAAGGDQPQHF. The DNA for the CDR3 is TGCGCCAGCAGCCAAGCCGCGGGAGGAGATCAGCCCCAGCATTTT.

CDR3 DNA sequence: TGCAGCGTTGAAAAGGGAGTGCACACTGAAGCTTTCTTT. Residues: CSVEKGVHTEAFF. The genes are TRBV29-1 and TRBJ1-1; D is ambiguous. Germline CDR1 and CDR2: SQVTM and ANQGSEA. CDR3 length: 13 amino acids. The V gene lost 2 bases and the J gene lost 3 bases, with 10 bases spanning the gap.

The gene calls are TRBV13 and TRBJ1-1, with no clear D. Germline lookup yields CDR1 PRHDT and CDR2 FYEKMQ (reference sequence). The CDR3 length is 13 residues. The V end lost 5 bases, the J end lost 8 bases, and 15 bases lay between the germline ends. The CDR3 spells CASSTRPLEEAFF. In nucleotides, the CDR3 is TGTGCCAGCAGCACGAGGCCCCTGGAGGAAGCTTTCTTT.

The rearrangement links TRBV5-8 to TRBJ2-3; 7 nucleotides agree with TRBD2. Germline V gene data show CDR1 as SGHTS and CDR2 as YDEGEE. The CDR3 contains 14 residues. V dropped 2 bases and J dropped 2; count of bases not matched to a gene: 2. For the CDR3, the DNA is TGTGCCAGCAGCTTCGGGGGGAACACAGATACGCAGTATTTT. Translation gives CASSFGGNTDTQYF.